The clone carrying this TCR beta chain occurred many times. These data originate in a study of molecular identifiers for immune sequencing clone quantification. The CDR3 consists of 15 residues. Per germline, CDR1 SGHAT and CDR2 FQNNGV. The ends were cut back, 5 bases at V and 3 bases at J, with 14 bases in the middle. TCRdb reprocessed the PCR reads with MiXCR, giving one entry per CDR3 protein. This table has more than 95,000 distinct CDR3 sequences, roughly 26% appearing once. The sorting of naive CD8 T cells used the CD8+CD4-CCR7+CD45RA+ phenotype. The TCR originated in a human donor in good health. Some libraries in this study had Jurkat cell RNA spiked in. The chain is built from TRBV11-2 and TRBJ2-1, with a tentative D call TRBD1 (6 bases). The sample taken for sequencing was naive CD8+ T cells from blood, with Jurkat cell RNA spiked in. Subset noted: FACS-sorted CD8+CD4-CCR7+CD45RA+ naive T cells. The CDR3 DNA reads TGTGCCAGCAGCGGATCCGGGACACTCTACAATGAGCAGTTCTTC. It is translated as CASSGSGTLYNEQFF.